This T cell receptor beta chain came from a study of T cell responses to AZD1222 COVID-19 vaccine. Germline lookup yields CDR1 LGHNA and CDR2 YNFKEQ. The CDR3 is 15 amino acids. Trimming took off 0 bases at V and 12 bases at J, with 17 bases between the two ends. The protocol was immunoSEQ multiplex PCR, while the TCRdb copy is restricted to in-frame clones and leaves out a portion. In the table there are approximately 120,000 clones, around 93% of which are singletons. Study-wide results and caveats: Within unmutated variant regions lay the reported targets of nearly half of spike-specific TCRs.

Remarks on this clone: Its antigen is not known.

The sequence came from an adult in good health. The genes are TRBV4-2 and TRBJ1-4, with D tentatively TRBD1 (5 bases). This sample comprised peripheral blood, obtained on day 0 of AZD1222 vaccination. In DNA, the CDR3 is TGTGCCAGCAGCCAAGAGATGGGCAGGGTGGAGGAACTGTTTTTT. This translates into CASSQEMGRVEELFF.